Below are 8 T cell receptor beta chains sequenced from a single sample in a study of OX40 agonist ivuxolimab in advanced cancers. The protocol was immunoSEQ multiplex PCR, while the TCRdb copy is restricted to in-frame clones and leaves out a portion. The sample has roughly 86,000 clones; about 93% are singletons. Specimen: CD4+ or CD8+ T cells sorted from blood, collected in a trial of the OX40 agonist ivuxolimab. The receptors here all came from an adult with an advanced solid tumor such as melanoma, head and neck, liver or kidney cancer.

The chain links TRBV7-2 to TRBJ2-5, with D perhaps matching TRBD2 (6 bases). CDR3 length: 16 residues. In germline, CDR1 is SGHTA, CDR2 FQGNSA. V lost 2 bases, J lost 5 bases, and 18 bases lay in between. CDR3 nucleotide sequence: TGTGCCAGCAGCTTACGACTAGATGCGTCGGAGGAGACCCAGTACTTC. It yields the protein CASSLRLDASEETQYF.

This clone was seen once. The chain employs TRBV10-3 and TRBJ2-7, with 7 bases matching TRBD1. In germline, CDR1 is ENHRY, CDR2 SYGVKD. Trimming removed 7 bases from V and 6 bases from J; junction bases left unmatched: 3. There are 11 residues in the CDR3. DNA for the CDR3: TGTGCCATCACGGACAGGTCCGAGCAGTACTTC. Amino acids: CAITDRSEQYF.

The CDR3 loop reads CATSRDRGSNQPQHF. The CDR3 DNA sequence: TGTGCCACCAGCAGAGATAGAGGGTCCAATCAGCCCCAGCATTTT. The V gene is TRBV15, the J gene TRBJ1-5; D is ambiguous. Germline V gene lookup returns CDR1 LNHNV and CDR2 YYDKDF (reference sequence). The V gene lost 0 bases and the J gene lost 3 bases, with 9 bases spanning the gap. The CDR3 length is 15 residues.

Details on this clone: A much larger clone differs from this one at a single base, so this may be a read error. The same CDR3 arises from other DNA sequences in this sample as well. V is TRBV30 and J is TRBJ2-2, with 9 bases fitting TRBD2. After removal of 0 bases from V and 4 bases from J, the junction contained 6 bases not matched to a gene. This CDR3 contains 16 residues. Germline-derived CDR1 and CDR2 are GTSNPN and SVGIG (reference sequence). The DNA for the CDR3 is TGTGCCTGGAGTGTACGCGGGAGGGCCGGCACCGGGGAGCTGTTTTTT. It translates to CAWSVRGRAGTGELFF.

This chain uses TRBV7-2 with TRBJ1-5; TRBD1 is a possible D gene (5 bases). Looked up from germline, CDR1 is SGHTA and CDR2 is FQGNSA. Between the trimmed V and J ends, which lost 2 bases and 5 bases, there was a span of 7 bases. This CDR3 is 13 amino acids long. This CDR3 is CASSLRGDQPQHF. Here the CDR3 DNA reads TGTGCCAGCAGCTTACGGGGGGATCAGCCCCAGCATTTT.

The V call is TRBV2, the J call TRBJ1-2; D is unclear. Germline V gene data show CDR1 as SNHLY and CDR2 as FYNNEI. Trimming removed 0 bases from V and 7 bases from J, with 12 bases in between. The CDR3 contains 14 residues. CDR3 sequence: CASSEARAAGGYTF. Written as DNA, the CDR3 is TGTGCCAGCAGTGAAGCGCGGGCGGCGGGTGGCTACACCTTC.

The DNA of the CDR3 is TGTGCCAGCAGCTTCCCGAGGTCCACCACGAATACGCAGTATTTT. Its protein product is CASSFPRSTTNTQYF. The V call is TRBV11-2, the J call TRBJ2-3; D uncertain. The CDR3 runs 15 residues. The germline V gene encodes CDR1 SGHAT and CDR2 FQNNGV. The germline V and J ends were trimmed by 3 bases and 7 bases, with 17 bases remaining between them.

The V and J genes are TRBV10-1 and TRBJ2-7; D ambiguous. V was pared by 5 bases and J by 10 bases, with 15 bases between. The CDR3 sequence is 12 residues long. Germline V gene lookup returns CDR1 WNHNN and CDR2 SYGVQD (reference sequence). CDR3 coding DNA: TGCGCCAGCAGTTTTCGGGCGGCGGATCAGTACTTC. This gives the protein CASSFRAADQYF.